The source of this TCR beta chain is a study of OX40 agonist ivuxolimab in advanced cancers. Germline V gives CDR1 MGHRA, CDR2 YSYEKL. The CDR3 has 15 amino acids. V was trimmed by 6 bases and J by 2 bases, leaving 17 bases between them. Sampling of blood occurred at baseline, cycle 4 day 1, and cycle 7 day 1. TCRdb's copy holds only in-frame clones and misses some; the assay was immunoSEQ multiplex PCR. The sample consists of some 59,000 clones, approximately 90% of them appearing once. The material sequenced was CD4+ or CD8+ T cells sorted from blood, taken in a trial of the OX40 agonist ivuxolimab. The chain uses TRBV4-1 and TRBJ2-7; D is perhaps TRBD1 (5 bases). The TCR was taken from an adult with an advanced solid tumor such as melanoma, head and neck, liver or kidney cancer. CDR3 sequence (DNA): TGCGCCAGCAGACCGGACACGTCGAGAGCCTACGAGCAGTACTTC. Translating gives CASRPDTSRAYEQYF.